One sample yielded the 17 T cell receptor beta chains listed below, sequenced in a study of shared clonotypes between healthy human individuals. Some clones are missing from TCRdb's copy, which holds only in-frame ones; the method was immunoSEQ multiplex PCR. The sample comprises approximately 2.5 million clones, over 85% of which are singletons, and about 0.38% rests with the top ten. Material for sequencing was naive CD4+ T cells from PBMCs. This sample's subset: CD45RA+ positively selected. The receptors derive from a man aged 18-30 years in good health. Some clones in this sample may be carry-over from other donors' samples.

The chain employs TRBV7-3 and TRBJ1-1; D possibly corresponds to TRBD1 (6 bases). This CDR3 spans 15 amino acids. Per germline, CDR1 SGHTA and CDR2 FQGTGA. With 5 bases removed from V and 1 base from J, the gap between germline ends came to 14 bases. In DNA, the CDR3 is TGTGCCAGCAGCCCCGGGGGGCAGTCGAACACTGAAGCTTTCTTT. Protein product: CASSPGGQSNTEAFF.

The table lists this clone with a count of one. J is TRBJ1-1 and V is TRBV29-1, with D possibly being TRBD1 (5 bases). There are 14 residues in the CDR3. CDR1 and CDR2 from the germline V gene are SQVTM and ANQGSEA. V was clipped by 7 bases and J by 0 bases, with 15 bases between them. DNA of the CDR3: TGCAGCGCTGGGTACAGGATTATGAACACTGAAGCTTTCTTT. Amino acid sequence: CSAGYRIMNTEAFF.

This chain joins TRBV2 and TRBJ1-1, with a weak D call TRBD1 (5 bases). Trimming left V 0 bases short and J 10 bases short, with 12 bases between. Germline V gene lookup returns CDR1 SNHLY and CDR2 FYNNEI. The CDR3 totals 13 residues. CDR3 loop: CASSEAVLGGAFF. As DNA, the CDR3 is TGTGCCAGCAGTGAAGCTGTGCTCGGGGGAGCTTTCTTT.

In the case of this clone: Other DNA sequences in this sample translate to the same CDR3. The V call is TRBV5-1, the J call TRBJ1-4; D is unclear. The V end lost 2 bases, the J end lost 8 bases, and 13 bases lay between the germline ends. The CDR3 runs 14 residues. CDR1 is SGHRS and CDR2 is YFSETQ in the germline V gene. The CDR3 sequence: CASSLETGGEKLFF. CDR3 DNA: TGCGCCAGCAGCTTAGAAACCGGAGGGGAAAAACTGTTTTTT.

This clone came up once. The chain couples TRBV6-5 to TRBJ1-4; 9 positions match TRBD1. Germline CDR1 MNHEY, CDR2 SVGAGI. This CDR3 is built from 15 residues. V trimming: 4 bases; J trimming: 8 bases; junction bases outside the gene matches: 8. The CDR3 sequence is CASSSQGAEAEKLFF. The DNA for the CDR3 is TGTGCCAGCAGTTCACAGGGGGCAGAGGCGGAAAAACTGTTTTTT.

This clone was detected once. Written as DNA, the CDR3 is TGTGCCAGCTCACCGCCGACAGGGGTAGAGACCCAGTACTTC. Translated, it gives CASSPPTGVETQYF. J is TRBJ2-5 and V is TRBV18; 8 nucleotides match TRBD1. Per germline, CDR1 KGHSH and CDR2 LQKENI. The CDR3 spans 14 residues. V shed 3 bases and J 4 bases; nucleotides not matched to a gene: 4.

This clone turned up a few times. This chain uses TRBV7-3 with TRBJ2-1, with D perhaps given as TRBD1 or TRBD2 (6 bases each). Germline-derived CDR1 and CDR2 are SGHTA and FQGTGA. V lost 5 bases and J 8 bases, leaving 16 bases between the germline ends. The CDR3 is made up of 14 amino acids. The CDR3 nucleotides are TGTGCCAGCAGCACCGGGGGCTCCGTCCATGAGCAGTTCTTC. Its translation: CASSTGGSVHEQFF.

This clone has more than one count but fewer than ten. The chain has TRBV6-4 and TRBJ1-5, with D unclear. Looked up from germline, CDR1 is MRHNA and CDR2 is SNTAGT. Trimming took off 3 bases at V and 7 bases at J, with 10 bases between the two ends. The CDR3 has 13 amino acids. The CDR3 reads CASSEGWSQPQHF. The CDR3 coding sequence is TGTGCCAGCAGTGAAGGGTGGAGCCAGCCCCAGCATTTT.

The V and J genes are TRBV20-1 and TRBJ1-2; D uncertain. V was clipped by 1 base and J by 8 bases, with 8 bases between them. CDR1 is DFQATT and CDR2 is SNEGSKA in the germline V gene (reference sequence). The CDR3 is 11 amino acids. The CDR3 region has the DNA TGCAGTGCTAGAGTAAGGGTCGGCTACACCTTC. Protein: CSARVRVGYTF.

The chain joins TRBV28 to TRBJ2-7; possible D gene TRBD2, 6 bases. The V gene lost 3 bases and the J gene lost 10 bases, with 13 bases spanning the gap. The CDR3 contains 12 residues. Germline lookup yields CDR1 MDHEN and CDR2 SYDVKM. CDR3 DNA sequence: TGTGCCAGCAGTTTTTCATCAGGACTACAGTACTTC. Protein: CASSFSSGLQYF.

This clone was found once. CDR3 residues: CASRPRGLTDTQYF. The CDR3 DNA sequence: TGTGCCAGCAGACCGCGGGGCCTCACAGATACGCAGTATTTT. The V call is TRBV6-5, the J call TRBJ2-3; perhaps TRBD2 as D (6 bases). The CDR3 spans 14 residues. Trimming removed 6 bases from V and 2 bases from J, with 12 bases in between. CDR1 and CDR2 (germline): MNHEY, SVGAGI.

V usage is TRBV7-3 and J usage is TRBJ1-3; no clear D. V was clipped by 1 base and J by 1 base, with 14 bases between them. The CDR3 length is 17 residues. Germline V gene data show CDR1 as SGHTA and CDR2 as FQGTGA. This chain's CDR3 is CASSLSVGGSSGNTIYF. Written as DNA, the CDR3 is TGTGCCAGCAGCTTAAGTGTCGGAGGTAGTTCTGGAAACACCATATATTTT.

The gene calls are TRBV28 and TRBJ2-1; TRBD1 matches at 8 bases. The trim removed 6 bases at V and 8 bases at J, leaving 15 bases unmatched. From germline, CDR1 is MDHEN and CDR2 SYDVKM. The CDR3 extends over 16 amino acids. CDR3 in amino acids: CASSPIRTGTGDEQFF. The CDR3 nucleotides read TGTGCCAGCAGCCCGATTCGGACAGGGACGGGCGATGAGCAGTTCTTC.

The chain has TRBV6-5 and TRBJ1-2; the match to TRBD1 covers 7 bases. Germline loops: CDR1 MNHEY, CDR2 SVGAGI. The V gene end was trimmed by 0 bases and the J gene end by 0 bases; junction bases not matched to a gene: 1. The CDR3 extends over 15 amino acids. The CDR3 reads CASSYSRGPNYGYTF. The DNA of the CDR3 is TGTGCCAGCAGTTACTCGAGGGGGCCTAACTATGGCTACACCTTC.

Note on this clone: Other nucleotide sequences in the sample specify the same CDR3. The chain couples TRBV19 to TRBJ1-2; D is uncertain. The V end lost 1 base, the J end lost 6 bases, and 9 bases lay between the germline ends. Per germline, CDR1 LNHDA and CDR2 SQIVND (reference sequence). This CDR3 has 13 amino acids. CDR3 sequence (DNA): TGTGCCAGTAGTATAGGAAGAACGGATGGCTACACCTTC. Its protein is CASSIGRTDGYTF.

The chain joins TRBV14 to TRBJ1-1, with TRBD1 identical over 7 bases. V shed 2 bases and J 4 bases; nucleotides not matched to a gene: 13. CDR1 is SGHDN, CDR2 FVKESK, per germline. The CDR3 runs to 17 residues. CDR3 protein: CASSQKRGLFLVTEAFF. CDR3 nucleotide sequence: TGTGCCAGCAGCCAAAAAAGGGGGCTGTTCTTGGTCACTGAAGCTTTCTTT.

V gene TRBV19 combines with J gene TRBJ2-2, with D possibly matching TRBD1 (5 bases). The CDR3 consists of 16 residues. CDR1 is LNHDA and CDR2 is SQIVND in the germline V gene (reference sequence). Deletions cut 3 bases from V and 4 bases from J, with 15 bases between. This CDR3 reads CASSIRIGASTGELFF. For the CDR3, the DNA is TGTGCCAGTAGTATCCGGATAGGGGCGAGCACCGGGGAGCTGTTTTTT.